This TCR beta chain emerged from a study of PD-1 blockade in classical Hodgkin lymphoma. General study points: Healthy donors were reported to have higher baseline TCR diversity than newly diagnosed patients.

The assay was immunoSEQ multiplex PCR, and TCRdb's table has in-frame clones only and misses some. The profile shows fewer than 20,000 clones, around 83% of them singletons. As concerns this clone: As yet, its antigen is unknown.

Time point specified: newly diagnosed, previously untreated cHL patient sample. By magnetic negative selection, CD4+ T cells were purified from thawed PBMCs. V gave up 8 bases and J gave up 4 bases; unmatched junction bases: 13. CDR1 and CDR2 (germline): SGHVT, SQSDAQ. The CDR3 runs to 16 residues. The material sequenced was CD4+ T cells from blood. This TCR derives from a human donor with classical Hodgkin lymphoma. The chain links TRBV7-4 to TRBJ2-3; 9 nucleotides align to TRBD1. CDR3 in DNA: TGTGCCAGCCGACAGGGGGGGGACAGTACACCAGATACGCAGTATTTT. Translated, it gives CASRQGGDSTPDTQYF.